This paragraph covers one T cell receptor (beta chain) sequence. The length of the CDR3 is 15 residues. The J segment lost 9 bases and the V segment lost 2 bases, leaving 3 bases of the junction unmatched. The germline CDR1 and CDR2 sequences are MNHEY and SVGEGT. Original analysis: How many nucleated cells were present was estimated from reference gene primer amplification. The table came from immunoSEQ multiplex PCR; TCRdb's copy has only in-frame clones and leaves some out. V and J calls and clone size follow that table, whereas D and trimming were derived from the DNA. This sample has some 360,000 clones, with roughly 90% found just once. Individuals aged about 18 to 89 years were recruited from about two dozen US areas. The data were taken from a study of blood T cell repertoires in COVID-19. For the study at large: COVID-19 samples collected from the United States, Italy and Spain covered acute and convalescent phases.

V usage is TRBV6-2 or TRBV6-3 and J usage is TRBJ2-1; 14 positions match TRBD2. The sample comprised PBMCs or T cells enriched from blood (not recorded which). The TCR originated in a woman younger than 45 who had been exposed to COVID-19. CDR3 nucleotides: TGTGCCAGCAGTTACGGGACTAGCGGGAGTTTTGAGCAGTTCTTC. Residues: CASSYGTSGSFEQFF.